This passage covers 4 T cell receptor beta chains from one sample sequenced in a study of T cells in Graves' hyperthyroidism and ophthalmopathy (dated by TCRdb to about 2019). Library creation used multiplex PCR. The sequencer listed for this sample is Illumina HiSeq 2000. The TCR beta CDR3 regions were amplified from the RNA transcripts. The first round of RT-PCR for the TCR CDR3 was performed with the HTBI primer set and the Qiagen OneStep RT-PCR kit. The public sequencing data were trimmed at Q25 with fastp and processed into clonotypes with MiXCR by TCRdb, which kept only in-frame beta chains. Entries that share a CDR3 protein sequence are merged under the most common genes and DNA. Here the sample has fewer than 450,000 distinct CDR3 sequences; roughly a sixth occur a single time. The ten largest clones capture approximately 35% of the sample. The sample taken for sequencing was blood. All receptors derive from a woman aged 25 to 39 with Graves' hyperthyroidism that later progressed to Graves' ophthalmopathy.

This clonotype was seen ten or more times. V and J are TRBV28 and TRBJ2-1; D possibly corresponds to TRBD2 (7 bases). The length of the CDR3 is 18 residues. The V end was cut by 5 bases, the J end by 2 bases, with 22 bases between. Germline V gene sequence: CDR1 MDHEN, CDR2 SYDVKM. CDR3 loop: CASSTPNGPGGAYNEQFF. CDR3 nucleotide sequence: TGTGCCAGCAGTACTCCCAACGGTCCGGGGGGCGCCTACAATGAGCAGTTCTTC.

The sample holds many counts of this clonotype. V and J are TRBV10-1 and TRBJ2-3, with a tentative D call TRBD2 (5 bases). Between the trimmed V and J ends, which lost 5 bases and 4 bases, there was a span of 19 bases. This CDR3 region has 16 residues. Germline values: CDR1 WNHNN, CDR2 SYGVQD (reference sequence). The CDR3 DNA sequence: TGCGCCAGCAGTCCCTTGCGGGTCGGGGTCGCAGATACGCAGTATTTT. This translates into CASSPLRVGVADTQYF.

This clonotype was counted many times. V is TRBV6-1 and J is TRBJ2-3; 10 bases are shared with TRBD2. There are 15 residues in the CDR3. In germline, CDR1 is MNHNS, CDR2 SASEGT. J gave up 4 bases and V 8 bases, and 9 bases lay outside the gene matches. The CDR3 sequence: CASARAGGRADTQYF. The CDR3 DNA reads TGTGCCAGCGCCCGAGCGGGGGGGCGGGCAGATACGCAGTATTTT.

A few counts support this clonotype. The chain is built from TRBV7-2 and TRBJ2-3; TRBD2 matches 10 bases. The CDR3 runs 16 residues. Germline V gene data show CDR1 as SGHTA and CDR2 as FQGNSA. V lost 4 bases, J lost 0 bases, and 4 bases stayed unmatched. CDR3 sequence (DNA): TGTGCCAGCAGCTCCGGACTAGCGGCTAGCACAGATACGCAGTATTTT. Translation gives CASSSGLAASTDTQYF.